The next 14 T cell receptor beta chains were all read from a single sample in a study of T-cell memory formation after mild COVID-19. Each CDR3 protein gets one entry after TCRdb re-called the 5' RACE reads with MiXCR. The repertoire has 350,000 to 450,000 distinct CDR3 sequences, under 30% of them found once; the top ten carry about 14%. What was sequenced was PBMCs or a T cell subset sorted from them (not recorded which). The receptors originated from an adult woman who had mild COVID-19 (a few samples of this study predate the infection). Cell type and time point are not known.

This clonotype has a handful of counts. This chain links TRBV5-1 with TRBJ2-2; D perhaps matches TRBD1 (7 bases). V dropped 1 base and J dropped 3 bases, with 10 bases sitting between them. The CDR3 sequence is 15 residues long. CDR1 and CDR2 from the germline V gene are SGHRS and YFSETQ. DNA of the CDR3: TGCGCCAGCAGCTTGCCCAGGGGGGACACCGGGGAGCTGTTTTTT. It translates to CASSLPRGDTGELFF.

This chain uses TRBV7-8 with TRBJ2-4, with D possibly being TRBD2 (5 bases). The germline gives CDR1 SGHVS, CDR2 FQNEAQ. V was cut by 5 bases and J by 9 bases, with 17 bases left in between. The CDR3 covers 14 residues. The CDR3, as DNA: TGTGCCAGCAGCCACCCGACTACCCGTGGCATTCAGTACTTC. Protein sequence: CASSHPTTRGIQYF.

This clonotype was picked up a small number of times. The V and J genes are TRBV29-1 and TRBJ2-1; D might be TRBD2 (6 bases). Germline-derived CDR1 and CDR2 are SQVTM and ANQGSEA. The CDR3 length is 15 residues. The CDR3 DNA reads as TGCAGAGCGACCCGGGACCGGGGGAACTACAATGAGCAGTTCTTC. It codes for CRATRDRGNYNEQFF.

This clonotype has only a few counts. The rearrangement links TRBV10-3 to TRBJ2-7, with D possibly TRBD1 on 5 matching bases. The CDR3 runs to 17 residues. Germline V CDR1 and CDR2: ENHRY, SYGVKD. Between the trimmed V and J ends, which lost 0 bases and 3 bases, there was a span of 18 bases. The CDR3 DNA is TGTGCCATCAGTGAGTCGGTGGGTACAGGAGATTACTACGAGCAGTACTTC. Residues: CAISESVGTGDYYEQYF.

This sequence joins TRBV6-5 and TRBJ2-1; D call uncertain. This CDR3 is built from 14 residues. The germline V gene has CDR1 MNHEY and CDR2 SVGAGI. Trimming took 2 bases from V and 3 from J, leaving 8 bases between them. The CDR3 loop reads CASSYRAGYNEQFF. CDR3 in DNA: TGTGCCAGCAGTTACAGGGCCGGCTACAATGAGCAGTTCTTC.

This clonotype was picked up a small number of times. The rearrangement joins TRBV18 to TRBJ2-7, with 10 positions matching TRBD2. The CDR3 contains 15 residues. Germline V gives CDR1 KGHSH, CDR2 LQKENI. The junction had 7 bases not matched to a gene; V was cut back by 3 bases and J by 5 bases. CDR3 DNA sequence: TGTGCCAGCTCACCTAGGGGACTAGCGTCCGACGAGCAGTACTTC. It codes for CASSPRGLASDEQYF.

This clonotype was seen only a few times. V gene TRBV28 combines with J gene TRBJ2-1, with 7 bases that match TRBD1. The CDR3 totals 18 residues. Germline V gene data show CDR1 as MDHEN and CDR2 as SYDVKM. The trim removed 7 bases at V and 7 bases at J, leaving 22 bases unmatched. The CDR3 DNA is TGTGCCAGCACCTCGTCCTGGTTCGGGACAGTGATTTGGAATGAGCAGTTCTTC. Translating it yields CASTSSWFGTVIWNEQFF.

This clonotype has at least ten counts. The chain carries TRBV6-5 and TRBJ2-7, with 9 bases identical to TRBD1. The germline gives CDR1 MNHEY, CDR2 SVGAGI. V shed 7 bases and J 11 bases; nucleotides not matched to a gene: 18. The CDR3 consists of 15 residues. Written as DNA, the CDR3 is TGTGCCAGCAACGGGCAAACCGGGACAGGGAGAGGAGAGTACTTC. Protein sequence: CASNGQTGTGRGEYF.

CDR3 amino acids: CSVEDQGGRPQHF. The CDR3 nucleotides read TGCAGCGTTGAAGATCAGGGGGGGAGGCCCCAGCATTTT. The rearrangement links TRBV29-1 to TRBJ1-5; 7 bases match TRBD1. This CDR3 has 13 amino acids. Per germline, CDR1 SQVTM and CDR2 ANQGSEA. V lost 0 bases and J lost 9; bases outside the gene matches: 5.

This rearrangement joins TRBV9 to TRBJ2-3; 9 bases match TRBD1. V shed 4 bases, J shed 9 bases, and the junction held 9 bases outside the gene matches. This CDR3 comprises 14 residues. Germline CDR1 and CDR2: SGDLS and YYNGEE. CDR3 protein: CASSSWTGERTQYF. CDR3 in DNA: TGTGCCAGCAGCTCCTGGACAGGGGAAAGAACGCAGTATTTT.

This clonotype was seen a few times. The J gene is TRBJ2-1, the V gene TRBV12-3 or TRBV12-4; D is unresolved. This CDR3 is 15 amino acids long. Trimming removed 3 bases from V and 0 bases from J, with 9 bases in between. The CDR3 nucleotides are TGTGCCAGCAGTTTGTCGGCAACCTCCTACAATGAGCAGTTCTTC. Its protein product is CASSLSATSYNEQFF.

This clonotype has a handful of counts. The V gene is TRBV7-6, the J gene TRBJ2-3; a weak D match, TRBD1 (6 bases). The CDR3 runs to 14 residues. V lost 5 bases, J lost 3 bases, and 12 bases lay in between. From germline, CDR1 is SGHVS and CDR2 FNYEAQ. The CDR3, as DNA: TGTGCCAGCAGCCGTGGACAGATGACAGATACGCAGTATTTT. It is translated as CASSRGQMTDTQYF.

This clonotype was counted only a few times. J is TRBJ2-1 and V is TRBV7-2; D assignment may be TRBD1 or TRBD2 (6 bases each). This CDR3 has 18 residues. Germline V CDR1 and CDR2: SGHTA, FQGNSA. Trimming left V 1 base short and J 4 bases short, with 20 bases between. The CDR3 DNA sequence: TGTGCCAGCAGCTTAGAGTTGAAGGGGGGCCTCTTATACAATGAGCAGTTCTTC. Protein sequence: CASSLELKGGLLYNEQFF.

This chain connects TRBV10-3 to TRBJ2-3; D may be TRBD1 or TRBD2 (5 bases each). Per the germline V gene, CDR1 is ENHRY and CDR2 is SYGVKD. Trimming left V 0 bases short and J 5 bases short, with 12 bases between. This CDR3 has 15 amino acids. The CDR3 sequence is CAISESEGYGDTQYF. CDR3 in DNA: TGTGCCATCAGTGAGTCCGAGGGGTATGGAGATACGCAGTATTTT.